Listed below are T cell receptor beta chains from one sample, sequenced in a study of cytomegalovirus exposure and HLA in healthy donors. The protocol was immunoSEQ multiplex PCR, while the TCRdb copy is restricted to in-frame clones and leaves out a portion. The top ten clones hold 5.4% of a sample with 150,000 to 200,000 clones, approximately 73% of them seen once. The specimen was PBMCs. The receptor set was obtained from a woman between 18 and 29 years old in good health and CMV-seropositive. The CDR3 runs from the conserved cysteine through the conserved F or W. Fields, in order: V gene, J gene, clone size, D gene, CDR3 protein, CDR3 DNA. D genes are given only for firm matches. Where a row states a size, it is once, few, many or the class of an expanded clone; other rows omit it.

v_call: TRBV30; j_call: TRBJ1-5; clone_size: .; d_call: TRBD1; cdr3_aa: CAWTQGGGQPQHF; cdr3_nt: TGTGCCTGGACCCAAGGAGGGGGCCAGCCCCAGCATTTT
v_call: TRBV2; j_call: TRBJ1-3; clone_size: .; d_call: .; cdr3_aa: CASFMAGDLGSPGNTIYF; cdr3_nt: TGTGCCAGCTTCATGGCGGGGGATCTGGGTTCCCCTGGAAACACCATATATTTT
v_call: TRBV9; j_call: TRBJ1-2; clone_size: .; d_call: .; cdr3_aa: CAGQGYTF; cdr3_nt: TGTGCCGGTCAGGGCTACACCTTC
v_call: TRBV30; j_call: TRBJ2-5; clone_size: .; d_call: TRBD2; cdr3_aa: CAWSTGTKETQYF; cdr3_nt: TGTGCCTGGAGTACCGGGACTAAAGAGACCCAGTACTTC
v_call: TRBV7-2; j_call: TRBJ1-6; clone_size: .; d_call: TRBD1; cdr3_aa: CASSLARTGRRSPLHF; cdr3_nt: TGTGCCAGCAGCTTAGCCCGGACAGGTCGGCGTTCACCCCTCCACTTT
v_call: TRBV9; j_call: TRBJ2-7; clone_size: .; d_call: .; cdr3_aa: CASSDANEQYF; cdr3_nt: TGTGCCAGCAGCGATGCAAACGAGCAGTACTTC
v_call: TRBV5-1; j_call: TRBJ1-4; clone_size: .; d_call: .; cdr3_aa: CASSSTGGTTNEKLFF; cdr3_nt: TGCGCCAGCAGCTCCACGGGTGGCACAACTAATGAAAAACTGTTTTTT
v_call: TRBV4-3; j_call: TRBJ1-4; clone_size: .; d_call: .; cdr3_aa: CASSQDYRLIGEKLFF; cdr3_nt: TGCGCCAGCAGCCAAGATTACAGGCTTATAGGGGAAAAACTGTTTTTT
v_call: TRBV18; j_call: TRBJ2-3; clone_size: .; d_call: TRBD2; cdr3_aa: CASSRRGERGKDTQYF; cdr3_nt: TGTGCCAGCTCACGGCGGGGTGAGCGGGGTAAAGATACGCAGTATTTT
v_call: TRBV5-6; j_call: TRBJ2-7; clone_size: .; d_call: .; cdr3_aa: CASSLARNEQYF; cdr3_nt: TGTGCCAGCAGCTTGGCCAGAAACGAGCAGTACTTC
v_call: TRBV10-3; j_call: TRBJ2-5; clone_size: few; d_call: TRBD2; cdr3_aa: CAIRRASGEETQYF; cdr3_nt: TGTGCCATCCGCCGGGCTAGCGGGGAAGAGACCCAGTACTTC
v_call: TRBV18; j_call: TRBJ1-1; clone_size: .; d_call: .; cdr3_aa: CASYKSLVQGSFTEAFF; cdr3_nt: TGTGCCAGCTATAAATCCTTGGTACAGGGTTCTTTCACTGAAGCTTTCTTT
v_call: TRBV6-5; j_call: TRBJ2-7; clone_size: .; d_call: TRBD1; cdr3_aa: CASSNRGQGGEQYF; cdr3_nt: TGTGCCAGCAGTAACCGGGGACAGGGGGGCGAGCAGTACTTC
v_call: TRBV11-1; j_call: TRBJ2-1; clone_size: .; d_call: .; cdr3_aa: CASSSHMRSGGSYNEQFF; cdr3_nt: TGTGCCAGCAGCTCACATATGCGGAGCGGAGGGTCCTACAATGAGCAGTTCTTC
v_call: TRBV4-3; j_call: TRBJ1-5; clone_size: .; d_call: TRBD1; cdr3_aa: CASSQIPARGLCQPQHF; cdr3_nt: TGCGCCAGCAGCCAAATTCCGGCCAGGGGGCTATGTCAGCCCCAGCATTTT
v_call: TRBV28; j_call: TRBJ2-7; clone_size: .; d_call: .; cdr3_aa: CASSPTDRTYEQYF; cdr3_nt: TGTGCCAGCAGTCCCACGGACAGAACCTACGAGCAGTACTTC
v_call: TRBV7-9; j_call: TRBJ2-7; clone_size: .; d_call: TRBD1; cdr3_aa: CASSHTGTGGEQYF; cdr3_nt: TGTGCCAGCAGCCATACCGGGACAGGGGGCGAGCAGTACTTC
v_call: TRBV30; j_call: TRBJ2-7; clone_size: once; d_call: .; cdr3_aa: CAWSGYREGSYEQYF; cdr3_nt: TGTGCCTGGAGTGGATACAGGGAAGGCTCCTACGAGCAGTACTTC
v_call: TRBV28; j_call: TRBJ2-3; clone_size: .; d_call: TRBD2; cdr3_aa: CASSLYRTSGYSTDTQYF; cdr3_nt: TGTGCCAGCAGTTTATACCGGACTAGCGGATATAGCACAGATACGCAGTATTTT
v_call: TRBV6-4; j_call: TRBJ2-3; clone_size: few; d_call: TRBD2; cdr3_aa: CASSEAAGGPDTQYF; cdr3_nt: TGTGCCAGCAGTGAAGCTGCGGGGGGGCCAGATACGCAGTATTTT
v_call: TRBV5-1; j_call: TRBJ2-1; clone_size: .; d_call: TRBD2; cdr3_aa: CASSLAGLAGYNEQFF; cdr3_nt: TGCGCCAGCAGCTTGGCGGGACTAGCGGGGTACAATGAGCAATTCTTC
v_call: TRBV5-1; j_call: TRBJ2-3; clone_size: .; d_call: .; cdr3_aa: CASSRFRGGDSTDTQYF; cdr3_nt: TGCGCCAGCAGCCGGTTTAGGGGGGGAGACAGCACAGATACGCAGTATTTT
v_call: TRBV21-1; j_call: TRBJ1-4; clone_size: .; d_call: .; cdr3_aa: CASTLGDSFGLFF; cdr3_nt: TGTGCCAGCACCCTGGGAGATTCGTTTGGACTGTTTTTT
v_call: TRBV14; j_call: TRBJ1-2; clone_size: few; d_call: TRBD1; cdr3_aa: CASSLGQRRPGGYTF; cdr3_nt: TGTGCCAGCAGCCTGGGACAGAGACGTCCGGGTGGCTACACCTTC
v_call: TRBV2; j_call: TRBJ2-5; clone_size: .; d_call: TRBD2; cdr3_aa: CASSLTSGGVETQYF; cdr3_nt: TGTGCCAGCAGCCTCACTAGCGGGGGGGTGGAGACCCAGTACTTC
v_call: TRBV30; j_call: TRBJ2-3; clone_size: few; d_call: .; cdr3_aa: CAWSIILARVTDTQYF; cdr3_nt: TGTGCCTGGAGTATAATACTAGCCAGAGTAACAGATACGCAGTATTTT
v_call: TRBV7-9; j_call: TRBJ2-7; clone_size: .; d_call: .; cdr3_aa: CASSPFDRWDEQYF; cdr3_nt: TGTGCCAGCAGCCCGTTTGACAGGTGGGACGAGCAGTACTTC
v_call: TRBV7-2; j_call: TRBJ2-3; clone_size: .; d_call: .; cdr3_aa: CASSSMTGSDTQYF; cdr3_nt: TGTGCCAGCAGCTCGATGACGGGTTCAGATACGCAGTATTTT
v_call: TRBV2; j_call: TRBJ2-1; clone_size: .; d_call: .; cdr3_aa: CASSENEQFF; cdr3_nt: TGTGCCAGCAGCGAGAATGAGCAGTTCTTC